This is a list of T cell receptor beta chains from one sample in a study of cytomegalovirus exposure and HLA in healthy donors. The method was immunoSEQ multiplex PCR; TCRdb's version includes in-frame clones alone and lacks a portion of them. This table has 150,000 to 200,000 clones, about 82% appearing once. The sequencing sample was made of PBMCs. The receptors derive from a woman younger than 30 in good health and CMV-seronegative. Both conserved end residues are part of each CDR3. A D gene is named only where the DNA matches it firmly. Expanded clones get a size class; other rows say once, few or many, or leave the size out.

TRBJ2-1 | . | TRBD2 | TRBV5-1 | CASSPSGSSYNEQFF | TGCGCCAGCAGCCCTAGCGGAAGCTCCTACAATGAGCAGTTCTTC
TRBJ1-2 | few | TRBD1 | TRBV7-9 | CASSQGQGDGYTF | TGTGCCAGCAGCCAGGGACAGGGGGATGGCTACACCTTC
TRBJ1-6 | . | TRBD1 | TRBV29-1 | CSVGQGTNSPLHF | TGCAGCGTTGGACAGGGAACGAATTCACCCCTCCACTTT
TRBJ2-2 | . | TRBD2 | TRBV19 | CASKGLAVNTGELFF | TGTGCCAGTAAGGGACTAGCGGTGAACACCGGGGAGCTGTTTTTT
TRBJ1-5 | . | . | TRBV19 | CASSIATGYSNQPQHF | TGTGCCAGTAGTATAGCGACAGGATATAGCAATCAGCCCCAGCATTTT
TRBJ2-2 | once | . | TRBV5-1 | CASSGGGAARELFF | TGCGCCAGCAGCGGAGGGGGCGCAGCCCGGGAGCTGTTTTTT
TRBJ2-5 | few | . | TRBV4-2 | CASSPWAQETQYF | TGTGCCAGCAGCCCATGGGCCCAAGAGACCCAGTACTTC
TRBJ1-2 | few | . | TRBV6-1 | CASSPTPQGLYGYTF | TGTGCCAGCAGTCCAACCCCCCAGGGCCTCTATGGCTACACCTTC
TRBJ1-1 | . | TRBD1 | TRBV5-1 | CASSSQDRETEAFF | TGCGCCAGCAGCTCCCAGGACAGGGAGACTGAAGCTTTCTTT
TRBJ2-7 | . | TRBD1 | TRBV18 | CASSPQGTGFYEQYF | TGTGCCAGCTCACCTCAGGGGACAGGCTTCTACGAGCAGTACTTC
TRBJ1-2 | . | . | TRBV5-1 | CASSPADILSYGYTF | TGCGCCAGCAGCCCCGCGGACATACTAAGCTATGGCTACACCTTC
TRBJ1-5 | . | TRBD1 | TRBV25-1 | CASSEQGAGSNQPQHF | TGTGCCAGCAGTGAGCAGGGGGCGGGAAGCAATCAGCCCCAGCATTTT
TRBJ2-6 | . | . | TRBV7-9 | CASSFYRGSGANVLTF | TGTGCCAGCAGCTTTTATAGGGGCTCTGGGGCCAACGTCCTGACTTTC
TRBJ2-1 | . | . | TRBV6-1 | CASKGRGTAANEQFF | TGTGCCAGCAAAGGGCGCGGGACGGCGGCCAATGAGCAGTTCTTC
TRBJ2-2 | . | . | TRBV30 | CAWRAGPGGELFF | TGTGCCTGGAGGGCCGGTCCGGGTGGGGAGCTGTTTTTT
TRBJ1-2 | . | TRBD1 | TRBV6-1 | CASSRDRGHGYTF | TGTGCCAGCAGCCGGGACAGGGGTCATGGCTACACCTTC
TRBJ2-1 | . | . | TRBV7-9 | CASSLAGDRVNEQFF | TGTGCCAGCAGCTTAGCGGGAGACCGTGTGAATGAGCAGTTCTTC
TRBJ1-4 | . | . | TRBV20-1 | CSARVLEKLFF | TGCAGTGCTAGAGTCCTTGAAAAACTGTTTTTT
TRBJ2-7 | . | TRBD1 | TRBV5-4 | CASSSDRVDYEQYF | TGTGCCAGCAGCTCGGACAGGGTCGACTACGAGCAGTACTTC
TRBJ1-1 | . | TRBD1 | TRBV27 | CASSNTIIRDRERRVTEAFF | TGTGCCAGCAGTAACACAATAATCCGGGACAGGGAGAGGAGGGTCACTGAAGCTTTCTTT
TRBJ1-5 | . | . | TRBV5-1 | CASSLDGGVNQPQHF | TGCGCCAGCAGCTTGGACGGGGGGGTCAATCAGCCCCAGCATTTT
TRBJ1-4 | . | . | TRBV7-9 | CASSSSDPGRANEKLFF | TGTGCCAGCAGCTCCAGCGACCCAGGGAGGGCTAATGAAAAACTGTTTTTT
TRBJ1-5 | few | . | TRBV19 | CASSAGALLVQPQHF | TGTGCCAGTAGTGCAGGGGCCCTCTTAGTCCAGCCCCAGCATTTT
TRBJ1-2 | . | TRBD1 | TRBV7-9 | CASSSTGGSNYGYTF | TGTGCCAGCAGCTCCACAGGGGGATCTAACTATGGCTACACCTTC
TRBJ1-2 | . | . | TRBV18 | CASSPSGTDYGYTF | TGTGCCAGCTCACCAAGCGGGACGGACTATGGCTACACCTTC
TRBJ2-1 | . | . | TRBV11-3 | CASSLRGSEQFF | TGTGCCAGCAGCTTAAGAGGCAGTGAGCAGTTCTTC
TRBJ2-3 | . | TRBD2 | TRBV7-6 | CASSDRAGGGTDTQYF | TGTGCCAGCAGCGACCGGGCCGGGGGGGGAACAGATACGCAGTATTTT
TRBJ1-2 | once | TRBD1 | TRBV5-6 | CASQTGGYGYTF | TGTGCCAGCCAGACAGGGGGATATGGCTACACCTTC
TRBJ1-5 | . | . | TRBV19 | CASSIPSGGNQPQHF | TGTGCCAGTAGTATACCCTCAGGGGGCAATCAGCCCCAGCATTTT
TRBJ1-1 | . | TRBD1 | TRBV7-9 | CASILDPGQGVLNTEAFF | TGTGCCAGCATCCTAGACCCGGGACAGGGCGTATTGAACACTGAAGCTTTCTTT
TRBJ2-5 | . | TRBD1 | TRBV19 | CASSTRGTVQETQYF | TGTGCCAGTAGTACGCGTGGGACAGTTCAAGAGACCCAGTACTTC
TRBJ1-2 | . | . | TRBV5-4 | CASSFGSNYGYTF | TGTGCCAGCAGCTTTGGCAGTAACTATGGCTACACCTTC
TRBJ2-7 | . | . | TRBV5-4 | CASSFSASYEQYF | TGTGCCAGCAGCTTCTCCGCTAGTTACGAGCAGTACTTC
TRBJ2-5 | . | . | TRBV27 | CASSLVGQETQYF | TGTGCCAGCAGCCTAGTGGGCCAAGAGACCCAGTACTTC
TRBJ1-4 | . | TRBD1 | TRBV9 | CASSPDRDEKLFF | TGTGCCAGCAGCCCGGACAGGGATGAAAAACTGTTTTTT
TRBJ1-1 | . | TRBD1 | TRBV6-1 | CASHKDRLYTEAFF | TGTGCCAGCCACAAGGACAGGTTATACACTGAAGCTTTCTTT
TRBJ1-4 | . | TRBD1 | TRBV5-1 | CASSPGTGVISEKLFF | TGCGCCAGCAGCCCCGGGACAGGGGTTATAAGTGAAAAACTGTTTTTT
TRBJ1-1 | . | . | TRBV13 | CASSLSVLPTEAFF | TGTGCCAGCAGCTTATCAGTCCTCCCTACTGAAGCTTTCTTT
TRBJ2-6 | . | TRBD2 | TRBV9 | CASSVVSGLANSGANVLTF | TGTGCCAGCAGCGTAGTATCGGGACTAGCGAACTCTGGGGCCAACGTCCTGACTTTC
TRBJ2-3 | . | TRBD1 | TRBV27 | CASSWTGVTDTQYF | TGTGCCAGCAGTTGGACAGGGGTCACAGATACGCAGTATTTT
TRBJ2-3 | . | TRBD2 | TRBV9 | CASSVASGTSRTSFTDTQYF | TGTGCCAGCAGCGTAGCTTCGGGGACTAGCCGTACTTCTTTCACAGATACGCAGTATTTT